This T cell receptor beta chain is drawn from a study of cytomegalovirus exposure and HLA in healthy donors. The overall study: The same platform was used for the 90 to 150 validation repertoires as for the roughly 660 first-cohort repertoires, as reported in a later analysis.

The CDR3 is 12 residues long. The ends were cut back, 0 bases at V and 7 bases at J, with 6 bases in the middle. CDR1 KGHSH and CDR2 LQKENI come from the germline V gene. The count of this clone is one. The repertoire was sequenced with immunoSEQ multiplex PCR; TCRdb's copy has only in-frame clones and lacks some. The sample gives roughly 270,000 clones, roughly 88% of which show up once; over 0.7% is in the top ten. The source material was PBMCs. This TCR derives from a woman between 18 and 29 years old in good health and CMV-seronegative. This sequence joins TRBV18 and TRBJ1-1; D not certain. CDR3 in amino acids: CASSPPRGEAFF. CDR3 nucleotide sequence: TGTGCCAGCTCACCACCCCGCGGTGAAGCTTTCTTT.